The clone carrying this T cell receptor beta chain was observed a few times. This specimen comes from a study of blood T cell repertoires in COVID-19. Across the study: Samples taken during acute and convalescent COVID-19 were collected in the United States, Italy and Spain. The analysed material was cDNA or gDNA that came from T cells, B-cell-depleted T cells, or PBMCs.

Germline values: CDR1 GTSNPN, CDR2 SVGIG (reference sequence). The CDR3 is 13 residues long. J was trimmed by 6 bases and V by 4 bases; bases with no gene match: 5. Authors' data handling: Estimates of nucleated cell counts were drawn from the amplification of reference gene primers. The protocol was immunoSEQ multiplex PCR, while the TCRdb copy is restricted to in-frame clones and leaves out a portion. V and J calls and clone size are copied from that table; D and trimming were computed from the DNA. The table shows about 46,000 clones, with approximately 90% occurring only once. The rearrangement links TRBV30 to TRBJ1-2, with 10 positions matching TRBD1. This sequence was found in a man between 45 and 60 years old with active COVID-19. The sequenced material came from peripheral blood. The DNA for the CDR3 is TGTGCCTGGACTCGGGGGACAGGGGATGGCTACACCTTC. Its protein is CAWTRGTGDGYTF.